The rows below give T cell receptor beta chains drawn from one sample of a study of identical twins. TCRdb itself ran the 5' RACE reads through MiXCR, one entry per CDR3 protein. The data show roughly 690,000 distinct CDR3 sequences, with around 6% seen just once and about 1.8% held by the top ten. Material for sequencing was naive T cells sorted from blood. These receptors were taken from a man between 18 and 35 years old in good health. The CDR3 runs from the conserved cysteine through the conserved F or W. The D gene is left open where the match is weak. Where a row states a size, it is once, few, many or the class of an expanded clone; other rows omit it.

J gene | D gene | V gene | clone size | CDR3 DNA | CDR3 protein
TRBJ2-1 | TRBD2 | TRBV6-5 | few | TGTGCCAGCAGGTACCTAGCGGGAGGGCCCAATGAGCAGTTCTTC | CASRYLAGGPNEQFF
TRBJ1-1 | TRBD1 | TRBV5-1 | . | TGCGCCAGCAGCTTGGCGAGTACAGGGGCCCGGTTTGAAGCTTTCTTT | CASSLASTGARFEAFF
TRBJ1-2 | TRBD1 | TRBV28 | many | TGTGCCAGCAGTGTTCAGGGGGCCTACTATGGCTACACCTTC | CASSVQGAYYGYTF
TRBJ2-3 | TRBD2 | TRBV20-1 | . | TGCAGTGCTAGACCTAGCGGGGCTAGCACAGATACGCAGTATTTT | CSARPSGASTDTQYF
TRBJ2-6 | . | TRBV20-1 | many | TGCAGTGCTAGAGAGGAGGACGTCCTGACTTTC | CSAREEDVLTF
TRBJ2-3 | . | TRBV20-1 | many | TGCAGTGCTAGCCCTAGCGTTACTATCAACACAGATACGCAGTATTTT | CSASPSVTINTDTQYF
TRBJ1-5 | TRBD1 | TRBV20-1 | . | TGCAGTGCTAGAGTTGATTGGGGGGCAGGGGGAACTAGCAATCAGCCCCAGCATTTT | CSARVDWGAGGTSNQPQHF
TRBJ2-1 | . | TRBV18 | few | TGTGCCAGCTCCCCTACTGTGGGAGAGATTGAGCAGTTCTTC | CASSPTVGEIEQFF
TRBJ2-2 | . | TRBV24-1 | many | TGTGCCACCAGTGACCCCACTTGGCGCACCGGGGAGCTGTTTTTT | CATSDPTWRTGELFF
TRBJ2-7 | . | TRBV12-3/TRBV12-4 | few | TGTGCCAGCAGTTTGGCCCGGGTTAAAGGGGAGCAGTACTTC | CASSLARVKGEQYF
TRBJ2-4 | . | TRBV20-1 | . | TGCAGTGCTAGAGCCCTGGGCCAGAGTGTAGCCAAAAACATTCAGTACTTC | CSARALGQSVAKNIQYF
TRBJ2-2 | . | TRBV12-3/TRBV12-4 | many | TGTGCCAGCACGGTGGGAACCGGGGAGCTGTTTTTT | CASTVGTGELFF
TRBJ2-1 | . | TRBV4-3 | few | TGCGCCAGCAGCCAAGCGCGACGATCTACCTACAATGAGCAGTTCTTC | CASSQARRSTYNEQFF
TRBJ2-3 | . | TRBV28 | many | TGTGCCAGCAGTTTTACTGCGGGGAGCACAGATACGCAGTATTTT | CASSFTAGSTDTQYF
TRBJ2-3 | TRBD1 | TRBV20-1 | . | TGCAGTGCTCTGGACAGGCCCTTAGATACGCAGTATTTT | CSALDRPLDTQYF
TRBJ1-2 | . | TRBV20-1 | many | TGCAGTGCTACCCTACAGGTCGGAAGCGGCTACACCTTC | CSATLQVGSGYTF
TRBJ2-1 | TRBD1 | TRBV24-1 | . | TGTGCCACCAGTGACCCGACCTACGGACAGGGGGGCCATGAGCAGTTCTTC | CATSDPTYGQGGHEQFF
TRBJ1-2 | TRBD1 | TRBV5-6 | . | TGTGCCAGCACCCCCGGACCAGGGGGGGACTATGGCTACACCTTC | CASTPGPGGDYGYTF
TRBJ2-3 | TRBD2 | TRBV20-1 | many | TGCAGTGCTCGCGGCCTAGCGGGAGCAGATACGCAGTATTTT | CSARGLAGADTQYF
TRBJ2-3 | . | TRBV2 | . | TGTGCCAGCAGTGAAGTCATGCGGGAAATCTGGAATACGCAGTATTTT | CASSEVMREIWNTQYF
TRBJ2-5 | . | TRBV30 | . | TGTGCCTGGAGCCGGGCTTTGGAGACCCAGTACTTC | CAWSRALETQYF
TRBJ1-2 | TRBD1 | TRBV27 | many | TGTGCCAGCAGTTTAGAAGGGGGCCTTGAAGGCTACACCTTC | CASSLEGGLEGYTF
TRBJ2-1 | . | TRBV3-1 | few | TGTGCCAGCAGCCAAGAAATCGGATCGAGGGCGGGGAGGCAACAGTTCTTC | CASSQEIGSRAGRQQFF
TRBJ1-3 | . | TRBV7-9 | . | TGTGCCAGCAGCCCAGACCCCGGACGGATCTCTGGAAACACCATATATTTT | CASSPDPGRISGNTIYF
TRBJ1-5 | . | TRBV6-2/TRBV6-3 | . | TGTGCCAGCAGTTACTCTCGGGACACCTATCAGCCCCAGCATTTT | CASSYSRDTYQPQHF
TRBJ2-7 | . | TRBV6-5 | . | TGTGCCAGCAGTTACTCGATTCGCAACTCCTACGAGCAGTACTTC | CASSYSIRNSYEQYF
TRBJ2-7 | . | TRBV12-3/TRBV12-4 | many | TGTGCCAGTAGTTTCGCAGCTACCTACGAGCAGTACTTC | CASSFAATYEQYF
TRBJ2-2 | . | TRBV7-8 | . | TGTGCCAGCAGCTCGGGGGGCCTATACACCGGGGAGCTGTTTTTT | CASSSGGLYTGELFF
TRBJ2-5 | TRBD2 | TRBV11-1 | few | TGTGCCAGCAGCTTAGGATCGAGGGTAGGCGGGAGCCAAGAGACCCAGTACTTC | CASSLGSRVGGSQETQYF
TRBJ2-3 | TRBD2 | TRBV20-1 | many | TGCAGTGCGTCCGCCCCTAGCGGGAGGGCCTGGGGCACAGATACGCAGTATTTT | CSASAPSGRAWGTDTQYF
TRBJ2-7 | . | TRBV10-3 | . | TGTGCCATCAGTCAACCGGGACTCAACGAGCAGTACTTC | CAISQPGLNEQYF
TRBJ2-3 | . | TRBV7-8 | . | TGTGCCAGCACCCAACGGCGCGGAGCCCGCCTTTCCACAGATACGCAGTATTTT | CASTQRRGARLSTDTQYF
TRBJ2-3 | . | TRBV27 | . | TGTGCCACGTCAAAAACAGGGGAGGTGTCAGATACGCAGTATTTT | CATSKTGEVSDTQYF
TRBJ1-2 | TRBD1 | TRBV6-1 | many | TGTGCCAGCACCGAAGGAGGGACAGCATATGGCTACACCTTC | CASTEGGTAYGYTF
TRBJ2-3 | . | TRBV7-9 | . | TGTGCCAGCAGCTTCCTAACCGGGACATCAGATACGCAGTATTTT | CASSFLTGTSDTQYF
TRBJ2-7 | TRBD1 | TRBV29-1 | many | TGCAGCGTGGATAACCGGGACAGCTCCTACGAGCAGTACTTC | CSVDNRDSSYEQYF
TRBJ2-5 | TRBD1 | TRBV12-3/TRBV12-4 | few | TGTGCCAGCAGTTTAGGGACAGGGGTCAGGGAGACCCAGTACTTC | CASSLGTGVRETQYF
TRBJ2-4 | TRBD2 | TRBV20-1 | many | TGCAGTGCTCTAGCCGGGACTAGCGGAGCCAAAAACATTCAGTACTTC | CSALAGTSGAKNIQYF
TRBJ2-1 | TRBD1 | TRBV24-1 | many | TGTGCCACCAGTGACTTTACAGGGGGCTATAACAATGAGCAGTTCTTC | CATSDFTGGYNNEQFF
TRBJ2-3 | . | TRBV12-3/TRBV12-4 | few | TGTGCCAGCAAAGGTCGCTTTGGCGGAAGCTTGGATACGCAGTATTTT | CASKGRFGGSLDTQYF
TRBJ1-2 | . | TRBV10-3 | many | TGTGCCACCAATATAGATGTCTATGGCTACACCTTC | CATNIDVYGYTF
TRBJ2-2 | TRBD1 | TRBV6-1 | . | TGTGCCAGCAGGAAGGTGGCCGGGACAGAGTTCACCGGGGAGCTGTTTTTT | CASRKVAGTEFTGELFF